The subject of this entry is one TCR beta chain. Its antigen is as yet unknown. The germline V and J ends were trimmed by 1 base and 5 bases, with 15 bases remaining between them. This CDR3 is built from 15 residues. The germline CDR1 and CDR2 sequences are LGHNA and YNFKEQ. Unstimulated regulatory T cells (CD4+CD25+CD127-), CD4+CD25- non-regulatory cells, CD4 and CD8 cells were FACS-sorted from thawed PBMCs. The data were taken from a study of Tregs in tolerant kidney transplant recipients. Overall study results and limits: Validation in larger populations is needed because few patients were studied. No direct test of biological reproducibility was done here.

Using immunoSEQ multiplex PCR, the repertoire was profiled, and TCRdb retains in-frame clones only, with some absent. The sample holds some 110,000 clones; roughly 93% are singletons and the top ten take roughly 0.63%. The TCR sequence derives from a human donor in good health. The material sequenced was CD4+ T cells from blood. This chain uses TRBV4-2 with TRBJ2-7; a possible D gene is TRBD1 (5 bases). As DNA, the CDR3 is TGTGCCAGCAGCCAAGCTTCAACAGGCGGCGACGAGCAGTACTTC. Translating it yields CASSQASTGGDEQYF.